This T cell receptor beta chain was identified during a study of cytomegalovirus exposure and HLA in healthy donors. Primers: 60 Vbeta forward and 13 Jbeta reverse. Profiling relied on immunoSEQ multiplex PCR, and the TCRdb table lists in-frame clones only, not all of them. The repertoire holds about 140,000 clones, with over 60% as singletons. This clone was counted a single time. Those who donated were healthy bone marrow donors. Trimming left V 0 bases short and J 5 bases short, with 7 bases between. Germline V lookup: CDR1 GTSNPN, CDR2 SVGIG (reference sequence). CDR3 size: 12 residues. The TCR was taken from a man aged 35-49 years in good health and CMV-seronegative. Material for sequencing was PBMCs. V and J are TRBV30 and TRBJ2-5; D is ambiguous. This CDR3 reads CAWSVFRETQYF. The CDR3 region has the DNA TGTGCCTGGAGTGTATTCAGGGAGACCCAGTACTTC.